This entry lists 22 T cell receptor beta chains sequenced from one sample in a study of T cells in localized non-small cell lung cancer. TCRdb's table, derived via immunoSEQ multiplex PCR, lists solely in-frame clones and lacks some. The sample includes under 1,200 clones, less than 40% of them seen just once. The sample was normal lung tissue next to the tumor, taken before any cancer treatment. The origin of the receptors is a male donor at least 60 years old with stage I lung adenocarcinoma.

The DNA of the CDR3 is TGCAGCGCCACGACAGTTACTAATGAAAAACTGTTTTTT. As protein: CSATTVTNEKLFF. This chain uses TRBV29-1 with TRBJ1-4; D might be TRBD1 (5 bases). CDR3 length: 13 amino acids. Germline CDR1 reads SQVTM; CDR2 reads ANQGSEA. Trimming left V 7 bases short and J 2 bases short, with 11 bases between.

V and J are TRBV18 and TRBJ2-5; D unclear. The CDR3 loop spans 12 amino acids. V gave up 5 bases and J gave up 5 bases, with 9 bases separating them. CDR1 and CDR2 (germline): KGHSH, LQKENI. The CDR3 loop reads CASSNFGETQYF. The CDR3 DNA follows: TGTGCCAGCTCAAATTTTGGGGAGACCCAGTACTTC.

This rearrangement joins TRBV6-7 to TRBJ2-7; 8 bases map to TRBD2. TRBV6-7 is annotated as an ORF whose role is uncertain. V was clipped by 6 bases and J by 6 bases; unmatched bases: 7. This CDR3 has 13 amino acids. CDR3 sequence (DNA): TGTGCCAGCAGCAGCGGACTAGCTGGCGAGCAGTACTTC. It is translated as CASSSGLAGEQYF.

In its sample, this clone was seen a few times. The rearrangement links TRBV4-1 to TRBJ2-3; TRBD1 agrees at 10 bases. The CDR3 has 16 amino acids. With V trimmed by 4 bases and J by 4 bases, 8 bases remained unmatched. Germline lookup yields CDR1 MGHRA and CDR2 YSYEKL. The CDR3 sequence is CASSRLGTGVSDTQYF. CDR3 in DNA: TGCGCCAGCAGCCGACTAGGGACAGGGGTTTCAGATACGCAGTATTTT.

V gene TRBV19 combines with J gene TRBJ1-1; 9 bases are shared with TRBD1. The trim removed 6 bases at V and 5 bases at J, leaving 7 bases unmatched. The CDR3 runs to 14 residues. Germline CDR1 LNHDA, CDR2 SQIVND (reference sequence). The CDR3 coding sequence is TGTGCCAGTAGGCCGGGACAGGGAAAAACTGAAGCTTTCTTT. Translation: CASRPGQGKTEAFF.

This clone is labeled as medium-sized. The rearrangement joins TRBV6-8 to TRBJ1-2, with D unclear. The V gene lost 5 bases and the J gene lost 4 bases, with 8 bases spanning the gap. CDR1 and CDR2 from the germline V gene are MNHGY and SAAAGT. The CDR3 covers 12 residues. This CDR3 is CASSTAGYGYTF. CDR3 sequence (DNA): TGTGCCAGCAGTACCGCGGGCTATGGCTACACCTTC.

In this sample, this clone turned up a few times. This CDR3 is CASSGQVALVAFF. Written as DNA, the CDR3 is TGTGCCAGCAGCGGACAGGTGGCTCTGGTAGCTTTCTTT. The chain recombines TRBV2 with TRBJ1-1; 7 positions agree with TRBD1. This CDR3 has 13 amino acids. Germline loops: CDR1 SNHLY, CDR2 FYNNEI. J lost 10 bases, V lost 6 bases, and 11 bases had no gene match.

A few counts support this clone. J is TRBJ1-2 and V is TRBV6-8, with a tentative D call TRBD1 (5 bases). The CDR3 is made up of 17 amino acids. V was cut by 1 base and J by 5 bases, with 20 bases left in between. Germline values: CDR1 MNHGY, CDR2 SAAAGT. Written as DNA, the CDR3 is TGTGCCAGCAGTTACTTCCCAGGGAGTGTACCGTGGTATGGCTACACCTTC. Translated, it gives CASSYFPGSVPWYGYTF.

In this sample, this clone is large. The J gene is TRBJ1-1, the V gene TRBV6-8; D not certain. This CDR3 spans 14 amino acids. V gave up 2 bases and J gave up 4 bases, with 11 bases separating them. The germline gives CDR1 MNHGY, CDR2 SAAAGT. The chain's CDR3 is CASSYLTGPTEAFF. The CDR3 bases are TGTGCCAGCAGTTACCTGACTGGGCCCACTGAAGCTTTCTTT.

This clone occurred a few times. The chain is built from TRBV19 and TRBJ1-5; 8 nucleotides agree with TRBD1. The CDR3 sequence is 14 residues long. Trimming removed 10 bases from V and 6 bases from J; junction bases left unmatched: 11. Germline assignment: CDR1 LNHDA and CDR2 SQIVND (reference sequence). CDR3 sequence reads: CATQKTGDSQPQHF. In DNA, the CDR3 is TGTGCCACCCAGAAGACAGGGGATAGTCAGCCCCAGCATTTT.

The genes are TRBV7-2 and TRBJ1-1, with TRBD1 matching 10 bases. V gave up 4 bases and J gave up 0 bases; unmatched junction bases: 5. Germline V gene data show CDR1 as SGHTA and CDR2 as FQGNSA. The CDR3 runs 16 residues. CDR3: CASSWGTGALNTEAFF. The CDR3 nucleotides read TGTGCCAGCAGCTGGGGGACAGGGGCTTTGAACACTGAAGCTTTCTTT.

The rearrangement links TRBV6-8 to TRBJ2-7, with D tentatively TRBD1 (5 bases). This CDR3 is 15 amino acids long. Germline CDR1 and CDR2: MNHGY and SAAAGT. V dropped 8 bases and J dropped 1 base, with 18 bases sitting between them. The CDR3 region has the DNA TGTGCCAGCGCCTTTGGGGCAGTCTTATCCTACGAGCAGTACTTC. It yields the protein CASAFGAVLSYEQYF.

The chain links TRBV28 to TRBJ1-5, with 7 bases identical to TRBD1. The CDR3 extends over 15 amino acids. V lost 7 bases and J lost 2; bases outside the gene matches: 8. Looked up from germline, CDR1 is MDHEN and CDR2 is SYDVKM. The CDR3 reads CASTLQGHGNQPQHF. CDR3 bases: TGTGCCAGCACCCTACAGGGGCACGGCAATCAGCCCCAGCATTTT. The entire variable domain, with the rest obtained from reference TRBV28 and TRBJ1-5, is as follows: DVKVTQSSRYLVKRTGEKVFLECVQDMDHENMFWYRQDPGLGLRLIYFSYDVKMKEKGDIPEGYSVSREKKERFSLILESASTNQTSMYLCASTLQGHGNQPQHFGDGTRLSIL.

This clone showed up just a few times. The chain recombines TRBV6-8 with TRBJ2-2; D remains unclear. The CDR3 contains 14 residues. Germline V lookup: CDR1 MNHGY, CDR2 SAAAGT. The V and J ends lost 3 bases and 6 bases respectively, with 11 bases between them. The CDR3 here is CASSYLRGPGELFF. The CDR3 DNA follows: TGTGCCAGCAGTTATCTACGTGGCCCCGGGGAGCTGTTTTTT.

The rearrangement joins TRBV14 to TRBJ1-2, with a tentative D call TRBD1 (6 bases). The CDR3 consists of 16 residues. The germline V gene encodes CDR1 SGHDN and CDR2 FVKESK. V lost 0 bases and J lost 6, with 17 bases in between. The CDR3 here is CASSQDWGGVLHGYTF. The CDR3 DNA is TGTGCCAGCAGCCAAGATTGGGGGGGCGTCCTCCATGGCTACACCTTC.

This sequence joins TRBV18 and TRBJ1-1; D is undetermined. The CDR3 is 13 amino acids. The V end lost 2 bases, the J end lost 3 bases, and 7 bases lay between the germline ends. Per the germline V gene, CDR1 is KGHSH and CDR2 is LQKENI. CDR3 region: CASSPSSDTEAFF. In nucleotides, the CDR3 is TGTGCCAGCTCACCATCTTCTGACACTGAAGCTTTCTTT.

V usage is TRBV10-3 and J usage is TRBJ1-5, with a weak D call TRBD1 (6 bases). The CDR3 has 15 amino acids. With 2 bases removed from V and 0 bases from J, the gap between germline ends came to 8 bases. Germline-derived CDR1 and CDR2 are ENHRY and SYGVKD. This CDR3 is CAISERQASNQPQHF. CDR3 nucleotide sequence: TGTGCCATCAGTGAGCGACAGGCTAGCAATCAGCCCCAGCATTTT.

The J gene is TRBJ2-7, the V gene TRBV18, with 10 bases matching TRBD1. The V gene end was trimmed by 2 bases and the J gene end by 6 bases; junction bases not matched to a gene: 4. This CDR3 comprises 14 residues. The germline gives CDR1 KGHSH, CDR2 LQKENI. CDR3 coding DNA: TGTGCCAGCTCACCAGCGACAGGGGGCCGCGAGCAGTACTTC. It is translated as CASSPATGGREQYF.

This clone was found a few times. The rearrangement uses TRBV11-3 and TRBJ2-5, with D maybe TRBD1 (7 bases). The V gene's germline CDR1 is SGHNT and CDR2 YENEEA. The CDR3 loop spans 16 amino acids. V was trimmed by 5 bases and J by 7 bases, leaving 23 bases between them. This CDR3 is CASSPTGSGLGGTQYF. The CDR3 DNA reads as TGTGCCAGCAGCCCGACAGGGTCGGGGCTCGGGGGGACCCAGTACTTC.

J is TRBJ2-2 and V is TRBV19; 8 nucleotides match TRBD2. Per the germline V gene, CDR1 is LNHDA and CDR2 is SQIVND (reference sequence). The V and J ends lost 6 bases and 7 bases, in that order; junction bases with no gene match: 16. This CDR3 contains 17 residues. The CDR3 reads CASRLRQRGRGGGELFF. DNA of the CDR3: TGTGCCAGTAGGCTTCGTCAGCGGGGGCGCGGCGGCGGGGAGCTGTTTTTT.

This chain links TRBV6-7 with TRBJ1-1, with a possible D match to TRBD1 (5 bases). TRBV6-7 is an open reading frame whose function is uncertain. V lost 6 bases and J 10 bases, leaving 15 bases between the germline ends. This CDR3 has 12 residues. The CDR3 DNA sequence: TGTGCCAGCAGCCTCTGGGGCGAGGGAGCTTTCTTT. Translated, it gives CASSLWGEGAFF.

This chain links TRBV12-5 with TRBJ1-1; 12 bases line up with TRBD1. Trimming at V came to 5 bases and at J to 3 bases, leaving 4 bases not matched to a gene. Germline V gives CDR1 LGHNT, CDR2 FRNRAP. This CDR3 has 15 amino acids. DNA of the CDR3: TGTGCTAGTGGTCCGGGACAGGGGGCGGACACTGAAGCTTTCTTT. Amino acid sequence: CASGPGQGADTEAFF.